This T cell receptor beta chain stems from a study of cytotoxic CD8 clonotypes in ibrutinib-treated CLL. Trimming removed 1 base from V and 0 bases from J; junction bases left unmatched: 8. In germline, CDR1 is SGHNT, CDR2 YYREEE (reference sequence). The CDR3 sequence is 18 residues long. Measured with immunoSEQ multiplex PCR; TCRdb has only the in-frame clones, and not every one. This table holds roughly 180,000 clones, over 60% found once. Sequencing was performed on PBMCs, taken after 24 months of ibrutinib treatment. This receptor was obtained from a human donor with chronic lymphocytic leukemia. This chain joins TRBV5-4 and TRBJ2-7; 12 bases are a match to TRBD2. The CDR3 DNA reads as TGTGCCAGCAGCTTGATGTTGACTAGCGGGAGTGTCTCCTACGAGCAGTACTTC. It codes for CASSLMLTSGSVSYEQYF. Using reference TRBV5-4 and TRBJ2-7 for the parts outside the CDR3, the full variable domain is ETGVTQSPTHLIKTRGQQVTLRCSSQSGHNTVSWYQQALGQGPQFIFQYYREEENGRGNFPPRFSGLQFPNYSSELNVNALELDDSALYLCASSLMLTSGSVSYEQYFGPGTRLTVT.